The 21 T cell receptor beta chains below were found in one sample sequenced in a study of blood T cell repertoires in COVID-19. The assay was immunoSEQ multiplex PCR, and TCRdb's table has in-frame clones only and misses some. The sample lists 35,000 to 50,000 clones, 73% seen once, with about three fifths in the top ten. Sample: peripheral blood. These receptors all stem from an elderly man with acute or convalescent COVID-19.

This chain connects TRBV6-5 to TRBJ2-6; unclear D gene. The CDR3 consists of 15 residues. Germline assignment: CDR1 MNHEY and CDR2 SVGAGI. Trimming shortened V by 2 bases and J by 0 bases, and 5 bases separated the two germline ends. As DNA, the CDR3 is TGTGCCAGCAGTTACCAATTCTCTGGGGCCAACGTCCTGACTTTC. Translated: CASSYQFSGANVLTF.

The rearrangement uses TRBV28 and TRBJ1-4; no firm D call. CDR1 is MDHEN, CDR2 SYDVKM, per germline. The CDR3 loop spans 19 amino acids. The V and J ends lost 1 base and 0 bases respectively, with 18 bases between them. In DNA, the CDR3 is TGTGCCAGCAGTTTATTTAGTGTGTGGACTGAGGCAACTAATGAAAAACTGTTTTTT. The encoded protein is CASSLFSVWTEATNEKLFF.

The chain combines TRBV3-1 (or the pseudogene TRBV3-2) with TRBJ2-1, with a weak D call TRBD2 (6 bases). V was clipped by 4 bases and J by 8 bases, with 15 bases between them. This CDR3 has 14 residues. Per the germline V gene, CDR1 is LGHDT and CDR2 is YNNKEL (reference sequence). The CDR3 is CASSPWAGSDEQFF. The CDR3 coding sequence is TGTGCCAGCAGCCCATGGGCGGGATCAGATGAGCAGTTCTTC.

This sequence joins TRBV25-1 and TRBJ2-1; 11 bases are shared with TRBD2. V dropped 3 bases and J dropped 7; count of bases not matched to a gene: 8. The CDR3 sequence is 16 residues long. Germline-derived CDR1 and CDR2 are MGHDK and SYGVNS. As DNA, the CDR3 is TGTGCCAGCAGTGACCCGACTAGCGGGAAATTAAATGAGCAGTTCTTC. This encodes CASSDPTSGKLNEQFF.

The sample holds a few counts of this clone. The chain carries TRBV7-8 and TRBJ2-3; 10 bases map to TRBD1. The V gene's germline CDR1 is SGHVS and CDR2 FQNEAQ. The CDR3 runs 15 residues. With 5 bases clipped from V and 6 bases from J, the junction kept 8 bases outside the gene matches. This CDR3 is CASSVTGTGADTQYF. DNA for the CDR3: TGTGCCAGCAGCGTTACCGGGACAGGGGCGGATACGCAGTATTTT.

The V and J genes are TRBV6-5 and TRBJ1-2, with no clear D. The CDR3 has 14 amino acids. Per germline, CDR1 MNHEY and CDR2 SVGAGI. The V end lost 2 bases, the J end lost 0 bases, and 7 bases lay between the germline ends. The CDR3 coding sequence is TGTGCCAGCAGTTACCTGGGCTCTAACTATGGCTACACCTTC. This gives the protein CASSYLGSNYGYTF.

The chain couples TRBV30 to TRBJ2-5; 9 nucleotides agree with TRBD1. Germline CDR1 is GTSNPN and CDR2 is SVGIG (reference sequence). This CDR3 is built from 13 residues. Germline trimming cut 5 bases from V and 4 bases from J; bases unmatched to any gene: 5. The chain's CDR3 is CAWDRGLGETQYF. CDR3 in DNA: TGTGCCTGGGACAGGGGGTTGGGAGAGACCCAGTACTTC.

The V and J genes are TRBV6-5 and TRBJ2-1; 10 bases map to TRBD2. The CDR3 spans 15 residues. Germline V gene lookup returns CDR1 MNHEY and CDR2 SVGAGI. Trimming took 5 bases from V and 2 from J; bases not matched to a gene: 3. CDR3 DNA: TGTGCCAGCAGTCCTGGGACTAGCGCCTACAATGAGCAGTTCTTC. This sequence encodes CASSPGTSAYNEQFF.

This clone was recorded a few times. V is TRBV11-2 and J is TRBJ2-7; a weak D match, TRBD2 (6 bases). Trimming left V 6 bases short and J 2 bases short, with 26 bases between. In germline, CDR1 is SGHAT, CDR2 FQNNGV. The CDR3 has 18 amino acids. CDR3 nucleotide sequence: TGTGCCAGCAGTAAAGGATGGGGGACCGGATCGGGGGCCTACGAGCAGTACTTC. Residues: CASSKGWGTGSGAYEQYF.

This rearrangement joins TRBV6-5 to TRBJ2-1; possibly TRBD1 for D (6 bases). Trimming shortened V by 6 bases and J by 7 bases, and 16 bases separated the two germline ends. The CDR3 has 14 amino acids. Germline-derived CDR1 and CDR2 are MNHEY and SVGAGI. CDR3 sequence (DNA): TGTGCCAGCAGCTGGGGGCGGGTTGGGAATGAGCAGTTCTTC. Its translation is CASSWGRVGNEQFF.

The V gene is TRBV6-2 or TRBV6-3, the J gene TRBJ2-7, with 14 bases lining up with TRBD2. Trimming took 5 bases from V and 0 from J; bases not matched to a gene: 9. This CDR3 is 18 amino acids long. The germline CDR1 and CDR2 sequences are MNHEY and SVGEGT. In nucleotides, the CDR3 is TGTGCCAGCAGTACCCGGACTAGCGGGAGGCCCAGCTCCTACGAGCAGTACTTC. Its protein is CASSTRTSGRPSSYEQYF.

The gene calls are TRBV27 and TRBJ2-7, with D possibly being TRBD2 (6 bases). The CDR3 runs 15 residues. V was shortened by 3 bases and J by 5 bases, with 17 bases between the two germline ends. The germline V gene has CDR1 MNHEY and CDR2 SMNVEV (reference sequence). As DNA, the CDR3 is TGTGCCAGCAGTTTTAGAGCGGGCTTTCCTCACGAGCAGTACTTC. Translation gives CASSFRAGFPHEQYF.

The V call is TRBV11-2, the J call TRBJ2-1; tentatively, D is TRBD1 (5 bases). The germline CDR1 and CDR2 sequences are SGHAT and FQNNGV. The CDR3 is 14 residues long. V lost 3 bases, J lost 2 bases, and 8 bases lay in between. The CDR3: CASSFVGPYNEQFF. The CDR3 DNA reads TGTGCCAGCAGCTTTGTGGGGCCCTACAATGAGCAGTTCTTC.

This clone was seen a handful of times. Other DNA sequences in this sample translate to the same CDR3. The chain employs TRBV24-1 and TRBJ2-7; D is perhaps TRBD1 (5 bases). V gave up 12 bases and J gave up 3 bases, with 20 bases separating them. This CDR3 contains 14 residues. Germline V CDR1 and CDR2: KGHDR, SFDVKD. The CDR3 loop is CAPSKQALLYEQYF. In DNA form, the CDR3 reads TGTGCCCCCTCGAAACAGGCTTTACTCTACGAGCAGTACTTC.

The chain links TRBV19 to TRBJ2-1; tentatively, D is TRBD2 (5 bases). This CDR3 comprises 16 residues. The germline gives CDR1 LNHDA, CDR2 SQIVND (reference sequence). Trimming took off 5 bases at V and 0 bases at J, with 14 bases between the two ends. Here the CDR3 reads CASSLRLGSSYNEQFF. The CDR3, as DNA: TGTGCCAGTAGTCTCAGACTTGGGAGCTCCTACAATGAGCAGTTCTTC.

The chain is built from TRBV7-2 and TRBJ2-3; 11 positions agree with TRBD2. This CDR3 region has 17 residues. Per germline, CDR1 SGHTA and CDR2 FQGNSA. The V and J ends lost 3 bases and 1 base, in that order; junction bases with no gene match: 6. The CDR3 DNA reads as TGTGCCAGCAGCTTTCGCCTAGCGGGAGGCGGCACAGATACGCAGTATTTT. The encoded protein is CASSFRLAGGGTDTQYF.

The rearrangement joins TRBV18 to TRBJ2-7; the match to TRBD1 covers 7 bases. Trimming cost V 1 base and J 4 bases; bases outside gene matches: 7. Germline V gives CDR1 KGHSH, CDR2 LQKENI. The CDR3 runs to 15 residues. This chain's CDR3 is CASSPLITGAYEQYF. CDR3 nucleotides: TGTGCCAGCTCACCACTCATCACAGGGGCGTACGAGCAGTACTTC.

CDR3 region: CASSLRKDEEKLFF. In DNA form, the CDR3 reads TGTGCCAGCTCCCTGAGGAAGGATGAGGAAAAACTGTTTTTT. The chain has TRBV18 and TRBJ1-4; D unclear. The CDR3 spans 14 residues. Germline lookup yields CDR1 KGHSH and CDR2 LQKENI. V lost 6 bases, J lost 8 bases, and 16 bases lay in between.

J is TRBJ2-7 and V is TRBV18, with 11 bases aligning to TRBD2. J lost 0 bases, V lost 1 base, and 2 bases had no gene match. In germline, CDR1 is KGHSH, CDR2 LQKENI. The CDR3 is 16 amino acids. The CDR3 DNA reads TGTGCCAGCTCACCACTAGCGGGAGGGCCCTCCTACGAGCAGTACTTC. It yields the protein CASSPLAGGPSYEQYF. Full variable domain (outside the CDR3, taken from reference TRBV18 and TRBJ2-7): NAGVMQNPRHLVRRRGQEARLRCSPMKGHSHVYWYRQLPEEGLKFMVYLQKENIIDESGMPKERFSAEFPKEGPSILRIQQVVRGDSAAYFCASSPLAGGPSYEQYFGPGTRLTVT.

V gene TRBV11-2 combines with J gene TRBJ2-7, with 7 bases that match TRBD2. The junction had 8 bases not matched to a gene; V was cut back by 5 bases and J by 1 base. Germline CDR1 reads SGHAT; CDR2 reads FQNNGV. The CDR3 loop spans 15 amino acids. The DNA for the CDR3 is TGTGCCAGCAGCCAAGCCGCGCGGGGGTCCTACGAGCAGTACTTC. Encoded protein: CASSQAARGSYEQYF.

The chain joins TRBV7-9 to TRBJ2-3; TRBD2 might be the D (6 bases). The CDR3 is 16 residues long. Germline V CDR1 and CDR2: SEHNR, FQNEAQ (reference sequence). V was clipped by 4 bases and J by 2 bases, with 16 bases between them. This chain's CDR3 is CASSSGGTALTDTQYF. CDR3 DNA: TGTGCCAGCAGCTCCGGGGGTACGGCCCTCACAGATACGCAGTATTTT. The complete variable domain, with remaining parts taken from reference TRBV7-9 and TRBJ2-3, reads DTGVSQNPRHKITKRGQNVTFRCDPISEHNRLYWYRQTLGQGPEFLTYFQNEAQLEKSRLLSDRFSAERPKGSFSTLEIQRTEQGDSAMYLCASSSGGTALTDTQYFGPGTRLTVL.